What follows describes a single TCR beta chain. In germline, CDR1 is SGHDN, CDR2 FVKESK. The CDR3 has 16 amino acids. Trimming removed 1 base from V and 6 bases from J; junction bases left unmatched: 6. This specimen comes from a study of blood T cell repertoires in COVID-19. Study background: PBMCs, B-cell-depleted T cells, or T cells provided the cDNA or gDNA that made up the material.

Source study methods: Researchers report that nucleated cell counts were estimated from reference gene primer amplification. TCRdb's copy holds only in-frame clones and misses some; the assay was immunoSEQ multiplex PCR. V and J calls and clone size are as listed in that table; D and trimming were resolved from the DNA. The profile covers about 200,000 clones, with approximately 87% appearing a single time and 0.7% to 0.95% taken by the ten largest. This TCR came from a woman aged 70-85 years with acute or convalescent COVID-19. The sequencing input was peripheral blood. The V and J genes are TRBV14 and TRBJ1-6, with 7 bases that match TRBD1. Written as DNA, the CDR3 is TGTGCCAGCAGCCAAGGGTGGGACAGATTTAATTCACCCCTCCACTTT. Amino acids: CASSQGWDRFNSPLHF.